Detailed here is one TCR beta chain. Its antigen is still unknown. No clone much larger than this one lies a single base away; base qualities are absent. This record belongs to a study of blood T cell repertoires in COVID-19 (dated by TCRdb to between 2020 and 2021). Some background on the complete study: Collaborator samples came from the United States, Italy and Spain and covered acute and convalescent phases of COVID-19. The material from the prospective study consisted of cDNA or gDNA derived from T cells, B-cell-depleted T cells, or PBMCs. Deeply sampled blood TCRbeta repertoires from subjects exposed to, actively infected with, or recovered from COVID-19 were included in the dataset. A freely available public database, intended as a resource for researchers studying the immune response to SARS-CoV-2, is where the repertoires were released. The samples were drawn from two sources: the first 160 participants of the ongoing ImmuneRACE study, and 1,254 subjects contributed by 6 global collaborators. Nearly every sample came with metadata listing a de-identified subject ID, COVID-19 status, age in years and sex. HLA class I and class II types, where available, came from metadata supplied by the sample provider rather than from assay-based typing.

Participants in the prospective study were enrolled through a virtual design, were aged about 18 to 100 years, and lived in approximately 24 United States geographic areas. To assign participants to cohorts, the prospective study relied on clinical history that participants themselves reported in a screening survey and a study questionnaire. Mobile phlebotomists in the prospective study collected whole blood, serum and a nasopharyngeal or oropharyngeal swab from every participant. Prospective study participants could optionally give additional blood draws and questionnaires over a 2-month period. Before DNA extraction, prospective study blood samples were shipped either frozen or at room temperature. TCRbeta CDR3 regions were amplified from genomic DNA using the immunoSEQ Assay, a bias-controlled multiplex PCR. On the study's bioinformatics: The number of nucleated cells in each sample was estimated from the amplification of reference gene primers within the assay. To quantify the absolute abundance of each unique TCRbeta CDR3 rearrangement, sequence reads were collapsed and filtered. For each sample, productive Simpson clonality was calculated by taking the square root of Simpson's diversity index across productive rearrangements. Sourced from immuneACCESS, this table was stored by TCRdb with only in-frame sequences that have V and J called. A share of the clones is absent; for the studies checked, an unresolved V gene accounts for under half, and the remainder has no known explanation. D and trimming were read from the DNA, whereas the V and J calls and clone size are those reported in that table. Present in this sample are a few hundred thousand clones, 80% to 90% of which were seen just once. About 3.8% of the sample belongs to the ten largest clones.

The CDR3 has 13 amino acids, counting the end cysteine and phenylalanine. Only the CDR3 portion is preserved as DNA: 39 bases, with reading frame beginning at the first base. Relative to germline, V is missing 7 bases and J is missing 2 bases, with 5 bases of the junction outside any gene match. As encoded in the germline V gene, CDR1 is SQVTM while CDR2 is ANQGSEA. The study at large found these results: Clinical and demographic metadata were provided uncurated, with the amount varying by source and participant.

This chain joins TRBV29-1 to TRBJ1-5, with 7 bases in between that match TRBD1. The material sequenced was PBMCs or T cells enriched from blood (not recorded which). The TCR was taken from a woman in her forties with acute COVID-19. The nucleotide sequence reads TGCAGCGCTACAGGGGACGGCAATCAGCCCCAGCATTTT. Its protein product is CSATGDGNQPQHF.